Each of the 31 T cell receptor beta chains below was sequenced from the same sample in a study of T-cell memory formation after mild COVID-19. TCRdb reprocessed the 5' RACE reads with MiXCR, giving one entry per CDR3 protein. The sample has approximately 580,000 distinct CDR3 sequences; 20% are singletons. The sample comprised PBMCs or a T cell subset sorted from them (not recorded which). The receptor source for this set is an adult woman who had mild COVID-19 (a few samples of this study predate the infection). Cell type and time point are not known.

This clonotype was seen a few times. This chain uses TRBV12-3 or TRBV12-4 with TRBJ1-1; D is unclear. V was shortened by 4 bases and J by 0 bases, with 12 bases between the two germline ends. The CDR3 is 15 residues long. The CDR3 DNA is TGTGCCAGCAGTTCCGAACAGCGAATGAACACTGAAGCTTTCTTT. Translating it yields CASSSEQRMNTEAFF.

The DNA of the CDR3 is TGTGCCAGCAGTGATTGGGCTCCAGAGACCCAGTACTTC. It specifies CASSDWAPETQYF. This chain connects TRBV25-1 to TRBJ2-5; D unclear. The CDR3 consists of 13 residues. Trimming shortened V by 3 bases and J by 4 bases, and 9 bases separated the two germline ends. Germline values: CDR1 MGHDK, CDR2 SYGVNS.

CDR3 region: CASSERRGQGYEQYF. The CDR3 region has the DNA TGTGCCAGCAGTGAAAGGCGTGGACAGGGCTACGAGCAGTACTTC. The rearrangement uses TRBV25-1 and TRBJ2-7, with 8 bases identical to TRBD1. The germline V gene encodes CDR1 MGHDK and CDR2 SYGVNS. V was pared by 2 bases and J by 3 bases, with 6 bases of the junction left unmatched. There are 15 residues in the CDR3.

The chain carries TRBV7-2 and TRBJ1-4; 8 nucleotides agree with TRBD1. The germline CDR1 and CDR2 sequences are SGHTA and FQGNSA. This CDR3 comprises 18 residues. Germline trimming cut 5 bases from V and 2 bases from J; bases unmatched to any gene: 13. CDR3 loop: CASSLRGLSVGTNEKLFF. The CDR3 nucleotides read TGTGCCAGCAGCCTCAGGGGGCTGAGTGTTGGCACTAATGAAAAACTGTTTTTT.

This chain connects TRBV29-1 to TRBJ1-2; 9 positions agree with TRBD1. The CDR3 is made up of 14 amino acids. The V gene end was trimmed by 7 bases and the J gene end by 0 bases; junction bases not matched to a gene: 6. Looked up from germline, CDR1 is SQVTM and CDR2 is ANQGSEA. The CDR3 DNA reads TGCAGCGCCGGACAGGGGACGGCTAACTATGGCTACACCTTC. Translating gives CSAGQGTANYGYTF.

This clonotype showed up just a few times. The chain's CDR3 is CASSYSKGAGTEAFF. CDR3 coding DNA: TGTGCCAGCAGTTACTCGAAAGGGGCCGGCACTGAAGCTTTCTTT. The rearrangement links TRBV6-5 to TRBJ1-1; a possible D gene is TRBD1 (5 bases). V lost 0 bases to trimming and J lost 4 bases, with 12 bases between them. CDR1 and CDR2 (germline): MNHEY, SVGAGI. The CDR3 runs to 15 residues.

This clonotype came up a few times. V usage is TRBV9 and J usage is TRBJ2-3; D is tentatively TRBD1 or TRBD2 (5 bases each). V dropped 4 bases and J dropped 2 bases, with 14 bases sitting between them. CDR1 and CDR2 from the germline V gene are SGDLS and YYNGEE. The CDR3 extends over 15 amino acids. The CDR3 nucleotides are TGTGCCAGCAGCCCGGGACCGAAATCCACAGATACGCAGTATTTT. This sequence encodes CASSPGPKSTDTQYF.

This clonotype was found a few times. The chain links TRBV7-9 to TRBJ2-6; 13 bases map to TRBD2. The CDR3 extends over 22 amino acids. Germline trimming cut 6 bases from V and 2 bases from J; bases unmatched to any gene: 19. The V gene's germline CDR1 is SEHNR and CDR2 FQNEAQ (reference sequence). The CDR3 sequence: CASSLAPLRTSGSRTGANVLTF. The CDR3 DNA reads TGTGCCAGCAGTCTAGCCCCCCTCCGGACTAGCGGGAGTCGAACTGGGGCCAACGTCCTGACTTTC. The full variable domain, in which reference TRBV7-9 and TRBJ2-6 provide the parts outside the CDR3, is DTGVSQNPRHKITKRGQNVTFRCDPISEHNRLYWYRQTLGQGPEFLTYFQNEAQLEKSRLLSDRFSAERPKGSFSTLEIQRTEQGDSAMYLCASSLAPLRTSGSRTGANVLTFGAGSRLTVL.

CDR3 sequence reads: CASSFGLEQYF. In DNA, the CDR3 is TGTGCCAGCAGCTTCGGACTAGAGCAGTACTTC. The chain joins TRBV7-2 to TRBJ2-7, with D perhaps TRBD2 (6 bases). The CDR3 has 11 residues. CDR1 and CDR2 from the germline V gene are SGHTA and FQGNSA. The V end was cut by 3 bases, the J end by 7 bases, with 7 bases between.

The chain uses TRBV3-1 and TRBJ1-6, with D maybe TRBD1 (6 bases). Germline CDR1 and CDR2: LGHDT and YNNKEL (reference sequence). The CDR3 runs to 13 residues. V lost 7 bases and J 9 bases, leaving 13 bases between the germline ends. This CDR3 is CASTSGELSPLHF. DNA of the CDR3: TGTGCCAGCACTTCAGGGGAGCTTTCACCCCTCCACTTT.

The CDR3 nucleotides are TGTGCCAGCAGCGTAGGCCCCGGACTAGCCACTGATACGCAGTATTTT. Translation: CASSVGPGLATDTQYF. The chain combines TRBV9 with TRBJ2-3, with 8 bases matching TRBD2. With 0 bases clipped from V and 6 bases from J, the junction kept 9 bases outside the gene matches. CDR1 is SGDLS and CDR2 is YYNGEE in the germline V gene. The length of the CDR3 is 16 residues.

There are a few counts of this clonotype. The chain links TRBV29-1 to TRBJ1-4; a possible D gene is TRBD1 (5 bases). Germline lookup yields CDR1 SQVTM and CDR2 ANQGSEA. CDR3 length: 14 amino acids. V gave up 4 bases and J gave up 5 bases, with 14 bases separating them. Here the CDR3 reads CSVGMTASNEKLFF. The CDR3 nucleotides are TGCAGCGTTGGGATGACAGCCTCGAATGAAAAACTGTTTTTT.

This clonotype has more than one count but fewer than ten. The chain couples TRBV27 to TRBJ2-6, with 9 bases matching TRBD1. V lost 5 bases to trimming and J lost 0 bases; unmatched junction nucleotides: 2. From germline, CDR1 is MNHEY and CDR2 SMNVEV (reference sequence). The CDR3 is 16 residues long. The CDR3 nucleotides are TGTGCCAGCAGTCCGACAGGGGGCTCTGGGGCCAACGTCCTGACTTTC. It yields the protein CASSPTGGSGANVLTF.

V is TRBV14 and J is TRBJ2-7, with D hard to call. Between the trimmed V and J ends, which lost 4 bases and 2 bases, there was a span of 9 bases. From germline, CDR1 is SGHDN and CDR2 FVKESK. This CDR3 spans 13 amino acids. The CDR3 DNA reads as TGTGCCAGCAGCCGGACGGATGCCTACGAGCAGTACTTC. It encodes CASSRTDAYEQYF.

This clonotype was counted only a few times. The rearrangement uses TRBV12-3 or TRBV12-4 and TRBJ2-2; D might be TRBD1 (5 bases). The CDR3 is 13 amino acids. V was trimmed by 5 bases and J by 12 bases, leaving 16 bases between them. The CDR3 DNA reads TGTGCCAGCAGTCTGTCCGACAGAAAAAAGCTGTTTTTT. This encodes CASSLSDRKKLFF.

The CDR3 DNA is TGTGCCAGCAGCTTAGGTGGGACAGGGGGTCGCTATGAGCAGTTCTTC. Its translation is CASSLGGTGGRYEQFF. The chain couples TRBV7-9 to TRBJ2-1; 11 bases agree with TRBD1. Per germline, CDR1 SEHNR and CDR2 FQNEAQ (reference sequence). V gave up 1 base and J gave up 8 bases; unmatched junction bases: 7. The CDR3 consists of 16 residues.

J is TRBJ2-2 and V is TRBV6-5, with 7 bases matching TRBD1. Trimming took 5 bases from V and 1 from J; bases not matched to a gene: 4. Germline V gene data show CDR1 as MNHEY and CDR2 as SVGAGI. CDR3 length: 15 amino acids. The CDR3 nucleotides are TGTGCCAGCAGTGCCCAGGGGGAGAACACCGGGGAGCTGTTTTTT. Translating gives CASSAQGENTGELFF.

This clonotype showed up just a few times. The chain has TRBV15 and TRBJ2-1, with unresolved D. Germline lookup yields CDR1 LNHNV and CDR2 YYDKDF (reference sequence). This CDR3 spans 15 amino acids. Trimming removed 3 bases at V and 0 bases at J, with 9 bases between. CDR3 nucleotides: TGTGCCACCAGCAGGGAACGGAGCTCCTACAATGAGCAGTTCTTC. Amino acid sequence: CATSRERSSYNEQFF.

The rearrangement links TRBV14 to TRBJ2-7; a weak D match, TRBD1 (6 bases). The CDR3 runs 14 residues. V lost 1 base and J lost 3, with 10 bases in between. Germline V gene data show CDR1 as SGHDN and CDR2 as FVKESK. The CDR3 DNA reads TGTGCCAGCAGCCAAGTTGGGGGCGGCTACGAGCAGTACTTC. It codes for CASSQVGGGYEQYF.

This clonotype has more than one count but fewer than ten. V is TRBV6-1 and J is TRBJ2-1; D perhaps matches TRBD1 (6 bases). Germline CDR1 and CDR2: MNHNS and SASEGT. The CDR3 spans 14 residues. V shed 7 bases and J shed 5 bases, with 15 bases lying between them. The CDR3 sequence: CASTIQGTHNEQFF. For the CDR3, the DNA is TGTGCCAGCACCATACAGGGTACCCACAATGAGCAGTTCTTC.

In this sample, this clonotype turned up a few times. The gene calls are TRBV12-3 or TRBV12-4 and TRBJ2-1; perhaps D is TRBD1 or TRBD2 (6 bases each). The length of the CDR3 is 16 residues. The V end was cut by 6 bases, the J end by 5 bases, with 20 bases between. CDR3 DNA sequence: TGTGCCAGCAGGTCAGAAGGGGGGAACCCTCACAATGAGCAGTTCTTC. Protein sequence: CASRSEGGNPHNEQFF.

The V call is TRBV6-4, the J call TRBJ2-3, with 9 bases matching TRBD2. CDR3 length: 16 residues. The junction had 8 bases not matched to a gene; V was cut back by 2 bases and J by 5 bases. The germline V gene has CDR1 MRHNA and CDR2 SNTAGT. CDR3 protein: CASSDRAGGPGDTQYF. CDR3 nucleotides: TGTGCCAGCAGTGACCGCGCGGGAGGGCCGGGAGATACGCAGTATTTT.

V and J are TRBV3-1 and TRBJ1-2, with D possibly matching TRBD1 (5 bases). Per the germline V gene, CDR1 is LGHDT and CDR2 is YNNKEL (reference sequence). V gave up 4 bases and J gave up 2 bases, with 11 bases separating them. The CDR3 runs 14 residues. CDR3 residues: CASSPLGGNYGYTF. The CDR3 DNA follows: TGTGCCAGCAGCCCCCTCGGGGGAAACTATGGCTACACCTTC.

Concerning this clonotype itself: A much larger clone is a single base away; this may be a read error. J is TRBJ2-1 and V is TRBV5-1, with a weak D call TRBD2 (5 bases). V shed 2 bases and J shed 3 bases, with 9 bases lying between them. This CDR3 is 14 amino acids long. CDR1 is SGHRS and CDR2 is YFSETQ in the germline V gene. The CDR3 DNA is TGCGCCAGCAGCTTTGCGGACTTCTACAATGAGCAGTTCTTC. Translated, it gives CASSFADFYNEQFF.

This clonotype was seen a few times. The CDR3 reads CASSLSLGTPRQYF. CDR3 bases: TGTGCCAGCAGTTTAAGCCTGGGGACACCCAGGCAGTACTTC. This chain links TRBV12-3 or TRBV12-4 with TRBJ2-7; D perhaps matches TRBD1 (6 bases). CDR3 length: 14 residues. V was trimmed by 2 bases and J by 9 bases, leaving 17 bases between them.

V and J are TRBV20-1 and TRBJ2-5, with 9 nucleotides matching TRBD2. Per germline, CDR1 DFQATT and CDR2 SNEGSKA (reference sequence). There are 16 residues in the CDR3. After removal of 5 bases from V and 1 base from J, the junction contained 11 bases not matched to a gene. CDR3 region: CSAPPTPAGGQETQYF. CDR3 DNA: TGCAGTGCTCCACCTACACCAGCGGGGGGCCAAGAGACCCAGTACTTC.

The CDR3 here is CASSQASGKGNEQFF. CDR3 nucleotide sequence: TGCGCCAGCAGCCAAGCTAGCGGGAAAGGCAATGAGCAGTTCTTC. The chain has TRBV4-3 and TRBJ2-1, with TRBD2 matching 9 bases. The germline V gene encodes CDR1 LGHNA and CDR2 YSLEER. Trimming took 1 base from V and 6 from J; bases not matched to a gene: 4. The CDR3 loop spans 15 amino acids.

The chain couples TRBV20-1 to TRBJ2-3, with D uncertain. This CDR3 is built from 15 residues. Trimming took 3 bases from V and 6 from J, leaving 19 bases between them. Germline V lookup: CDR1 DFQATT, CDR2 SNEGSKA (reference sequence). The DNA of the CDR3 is TGCAGTGCTAGCCCCGTGGCAGCCCACTCGGATACGCAGTATTTT. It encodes CSASPVAAHSDTQYF.

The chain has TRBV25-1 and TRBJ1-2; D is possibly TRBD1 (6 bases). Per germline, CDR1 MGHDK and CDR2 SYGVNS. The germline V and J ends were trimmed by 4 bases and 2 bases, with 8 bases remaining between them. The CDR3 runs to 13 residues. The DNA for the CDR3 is TGTGCCAGCAGTGTGACAGGAAACTATGGCTACACCTTC. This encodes CASSVTGNYGYTF.

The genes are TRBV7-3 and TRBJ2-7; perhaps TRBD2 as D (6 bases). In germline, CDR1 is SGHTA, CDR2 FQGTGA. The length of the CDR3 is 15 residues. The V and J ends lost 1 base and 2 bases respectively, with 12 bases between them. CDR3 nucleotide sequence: TGTGCCAGCAGCTTAAGGGCGGGGCCAACCTACGAGCAGTACTTC. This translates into CASSLRAGPTYEQYF.

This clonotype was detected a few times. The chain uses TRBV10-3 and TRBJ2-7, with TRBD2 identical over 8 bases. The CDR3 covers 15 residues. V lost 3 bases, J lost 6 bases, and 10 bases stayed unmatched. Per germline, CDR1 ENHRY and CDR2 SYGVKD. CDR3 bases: TGTGCCATCAGTGACCCCGGGACTAGTTTAGTCGAGCAGTACTTC. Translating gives CAISDPGTSLVEQYF.